A single sample gave rise to the 28 T cell receptor beta chains below, sequenced in a study of blood T cell repertoires in COVID-19. TCRdb's table, derived via immunoSEQ multiplex PCR, lists solely in-frame clones and lacks some. The sample yields hundreds of thousands of clones, approximately 84% seen once. Input material: peripheral blood. These receptors were collected from a woman aged 25 to 39 who had recovered from COVID-19.

The rearrangement links TRBV30 to TRBJ1-4; D gene ambiguous. The CDR3 sequence is 11 residues long. The V and J ends lost 3 bases and 11 bases respectively, with 10 bases between them. Germline CDR1 is GTSNPN and CDR2 is SVGIG (reference sequence). DNA of the CDR3: TGTGCCTGGAGCCGCGGTTTGAAACTGTTTTTT. It translates to CAWSRGLKLFF.

The chain is built from TRBV2 and TRBJ2-1, with 9 bases lining up with TRBD2. The CDR3 totals 16 residues. Germline-derived CDR1 and CDR2 are SNHLY and FYNNEI. Trimming cost V 6 bases and J 5 bases; bases outside gene matches: 11. The CDR3 spells CASRRGTSSGDNEQFF. As DNA, the CDR3 is TGTGCCAGCAGGAGGGGGACCTCTAGCGGGGACAATGAGCAGTTCTTC.

This rearrangement joins TRBV5-4 to TRBJ2-7; D is perhaps TRBD2 (5 bases). CDR1 is SGHNT, CDR2 YYREEE, per germline (reference sequence). The CDR3 length is 13 residues. With 4 bases removed from V and 3 bases from J, the gap between germline ends came to 11 bases. CDR3 coding DNA: TGTGCCAGCAGCCCGGGAAGGGACTACGAGCAGTACTTC. Translated: CASSPGRDYEQYF.

The chain employs TRBV3-1 (or the pseudogene TRBV3-2) and TRBJ1-1; D is possibly TRBD1 (5 bases). The CDR3 is 16 residues long. V dropped 0 bases and J dropped 4 bases, with 15 bases sitting between them. CDR1 is LGHDT, CDR2 YNNKEL, per germline (reference sequence). The CDR3 bases are TGTGCCAGCAGCCAAGATGGCGGGGGTAGGGGCACTGAAGCTTTCTTT. This sequence encodes CASSQDGGGRGTEAFF.

The chain is built from TRBV3-1 (or the pseudogene TRBV3-2) and TRBJ2-2; TRBD2 aligns across 11 bases. Germline values: CDR1 LGHDT, CDR2 YNNKEL (reference sequence). V trimming: 9 bases; J trimming: 4 bases; junction bases outside the gene matches: 13. CDR3 length: 17 amino acids. For the CDR3, the DNA is TGTGCCAGTCAAGAAGTAGCGGGGGGGCCGGGCACCGGGGAGCTGTTTTTT. Its protein is CASQEVAGGPGTGELFF.

The genes are TRBV11-2 and TRBJ1-1; no clear D gene. The germline CDR1 and CDR2 sequences are SGHAT and FQNNGV. This CDR3 contains 13 residues. Trimming took 5 bases from V and 4 from J, leaving 11 bases between them. The CDR3, as DNA: TGTGCCAGCAGCCCCGAGTACGGCACTGAAGCTTTCTTT. Its translation is CASSPEYGTEAFF.

This chain connects TRBV2 to TRBJ2-6; possible D gene TRBD2, 5 bases. Trimming took off 4 bases at V and 2 bases at J, with 15 bases between the two ends. Germline CDR1 reads SNHLY; CDR2 reads FYNNEI. This CDR3 is 17 amino acids long. The CDR3 nucleotides are TGTGCCAGCAGTGTTGAGGGAGTTGCTACTGGGGCCAACGTCCTGACTTTC. It codes for CASSVEGVATGANVLTF.

The sample holds one count of this clone. V is TRBV4-3 and J is TRBJ1-2, with 7 bases aligning to TRBD1. CDR1 is LGHNA, CDR2 YSLEER, per germline. V trimming: 0 bases; J trimming: 8 bases; junction bases outside the gene matches: 9. There are 15 residues in the CDR3. Here the CDR3 reads CASSQENPGGEGYTF. In DNA form, the CDR3 reads TGCGCCAGCAGCCAAGAGAACCCAGGGGGTGAGGGCTACACCTTC.

This sequence joins TRBV2 and TRBJ2-7; TRBD1 matches 9 bases. Germline trimming cut 1 base from V and 3 bases from J; bases unmatched to any gene: 7. The CDR3 is made up of 16 amino acids. CDR1 is SNHLY, CDR2 FYNNEI, per germline. In DNA form, the CDR3 reads TGTGCCAGCAGTGAAGATACGGGACAGGGTAGCTACGAGCAGTACTTC. Residues: CASSEDTGQGSYEQYF.

The chain employs TRBV3-1 (or the pseudogene TRBV3-2) and TRBJ2-3; TRBD2 might be the D (7 bases). Trimming took 0 bases from V and 2 from J, leaving 15 bases between them. The CDR3 has 17 residues. Germline CDR1 and CDR2: LGHDT and YNNKEL (reference sequence). The chain's CDR3 is CASSQDLTGGHTDTQYF. In DNA form, the CDR3 reads TGTGCCAGCAGCCAAGATCTGACGGGGGGCCACACAGATACGCAGTATTTT.

The chain couples TRBV6-1 to TRBJ2-3; TRBD1 matches at 7 bases. Per germline, CDR1 MNHNS and CDR2 SASEGT. CDR3 size: 14 residues. The J segment lost 4 bases and the V segment lost 3 bases, leaving 4 bases of the junction unmatched. Here the CDR3 reads CASSDSQGADTQYF. In DNA, the CDR3 is TGTGCCAGCAGTGACAGCCAGGGGGCAGATACGCAGTATTTT.

This sequence joins TRBV5-1 and TRBJ2-3, with D perhaps TRBD2 (5 bases). There are 15 residues in the CDR3. Germline V gene lookup returns CDR1 SGHRS and CDR2 YFSETQ. Trimming removed 4 bases at V and 0 bases at J, with 12 bases between. In DNA, the CDR3 is TGCGCCAGCAGCCGGAGAGGGAGCAGCACAGATACGCAGTATTTT. This translates into CASSRRGSSTDTQYF. The variable domain in full, completed from reference TRBV5-1 and TRBJ2-3, reads KAGVTQTPRYLIKTRGQQVTLSCSPISGHRSVSWYQQTPGQGLQFLFEYFSETQRNKGNFPGRFSGRQFSNSRSEMNVSTLELGDSALYLCASSRRGSSTDTQYFGPGTRLTVL.

The chain couples TRBV6-2 or TRBV6-3 to TRBJ1-2, with 7 bases lining up with TRBD1. CDR1 is MNHEY and CDR2 is SVGEGT in the germline V gene. Trimming at V came to 5 bases and at J to 12 bases, leaving 12 bases not matched to a gene. There are 13 residues in the CDR3. The CDR3 DNA reads TGTGCCAGCAGTGACACAGGGAGGAGGGGGCACACCTTC. Translation gives CASSDTGRRGHTF.

The V gene is TRBV19, the J gene TRBJ2-3; tentatively, D is TRBD2 (6 bases). The CDR3 is 15 amino acids. Germline loops: CDR1 LNHDA, CDR2 SQIVND (reference sequence). Trimming shortened V by 0 bases and J by 0 bases, and 7 bases separated the two germline ends. The DNA for the CDR3 is TGTGCCAGTAGTATAGAGGGGGGTAGCACAGATACGCAGTATTTT. Protein sequence: CASSIEGGSTDTQYF.

The genes are TRBV29-1 and TRBJ2-5; 10 nucleotides line up with TRBD2. V was clipped by 7 bases and J by 2 bases; unmatched bases: 7. Germline CDR1 SQVTM, CDR2 ANQGSEA. The CDR3 runs 14 residues. The CDR3 reads CSAAGLAVQETQYF. The CDR3 DNA is TGCAGCGCCGCCGGACTAGCGGTACAAGAGACCCAGTACTTC.

The chain couples TRBV6-2 or TRBV6-3 to TRBJ1-6, with TRBD1 matching 10 bases. Trimming took 2 bases from V and 9 from J; bases not matched to a gene: 4. The CDR3 covers 15 residues. The germline CDR1 and CDR2 sequences are MNHEY and SVGEGT. The CDR3 protein is CASSYLTGGISPLHF. The CDR3 DNA reads TGTGCCAGCAGTTACCTGACAGGGGGCATTTCACCCCTCCACTTT.

This chain uses TRBV5-1 with TRBJ1-1; D is perhaps TRBD1 (6 bases). The CDR3 is made up of 13 amino acids. V lost 1 base and J lost 5, with 9 bases in between. Germline V CDR1 and CDR2: SGHRS, YFSETQ. CDR3 protein: CASSLWQGTEAFF. CDR3 nucleotide sequence: TGCGCCAGCAGCTTGTGGCAGGGGACTGAAGCTTTCTTT.

This chain connects TRBV5-1 to TRBJ2-2, with 7 nucleotides matching TRBD1. With V trimmed by 0 bases and J by 2 bases, 4 bases remained unmatched. CDR3 length equals 16 residues. Germline-derived CDR1 and CDR2 are SGHRS and YFSETQ. The CDR3, as DNA: TGCGCCAGCAGCTTGGAAGGGGGCGCAAACACCGGGGAGCTGTTTTTT. It specifies CASSLEGGANTGELFF. The whole variable domain, filled in from reference TRBV5-1 and TRBJ2-2, reads KAGVTQTPRYLIKTRGQQVTLSCSPISGHRSVSWYQQTPGQGLQFLFEYFSETQRNKGNFPGRFSGRQFSNSRSEMNVSTLELGDSALYLCASSLEGGANTGELFFGEGSRLTVL.

The chain joins TRBV12-3 or TRBV12-4 to TRBJ1-2; D remains unclear. The CDR3 loop spans 13 amino acids. V was clipped by 8 bases and J by 3 bases, with 13 bases between them. CDR3 loop: CASHDDGDYGYTF. In DNA form, the CDR3 reads TGTGCCAGCCATGACGACGGAGACTATGGCTACACCTTC.

The V and J genes are TRBV29-1 and TRBJ1-5; D gene ambiguous. This CDR3 has 11 amino acids. Germline V gene sequence: CDR1 SQVTM, CDR2 ANQGSEA. V was pared by 2 bases and J by 9 bases, with 8 bases between. The CDR3: CSVERLRPQHF. The CDR3 nucleotides read TGCAGCGTTGAAAGACTGCGGCCCCAGCATTTT.

V gene TRBV28 combines with J gene TRBJ1-1; the match to TRBD1 covers 9 bases. The CDR3 contains 15 residues. Per the germline V gene, CDR1 is MDHEN and CDR2 is SYDVKM. The ends lost 5 bases at V and 1 base at J; junction bases unmatched: 5. CDR3 region: CASSPRGQGNTEAFF. CDR3 coding DNA: TGTGCCAGCAGTCCCCGGGGACAGGGGAACACTGAAGCTTTCTTT.

The J gene is TRBJ1-2, the V gene TRBV7-2; 9 bases match TRBD1. The trim removed 2 bases at V and 7 bases at J, leaving 8 bases unmatched. Per the germline V gene, CDR1 is SGHTA and CDR2 is FQGNSA. The CDR3 loop spans 15 amino acids. The DNA for the CDR3 is TGTGCCAGCAGCTTACGGGGGACAGGGCTTAGTGGCTACACCTTC. This codes for CASSLRGTGLSGYTF.

Here the CDR3 reads CASSEFGQGAIYEQYF. CDR3 in DNA: TGTGCCAGCAGTGAGTTTGGACAGGGGGCTATCTACGAGCAGTACTTC. The V and J genes are TRBV6-1 and TRBJ2-7, with 11 bases lining up with TRBD1. J gave up 3 bases and V 3 bases, and 7 bases lay outside the gene matches. The CDR3 has 16 amino acids. CDR1 is MNHNS, CDR2 SASEGT, per germline.

The chain carries TRBV5-1 and TRBJ1-4, with unresolved D. CDR3 size: 15 residues. V dropped 4 bases and J dropped 2 bases, with 12 bases sitting between them. Germline values: CDR1 SGHRS, CDR2 YFSETQ. The CDR3 DNA follows: TGCGCCAGCAGCGTAGGGAGTAGTACTAATGAAAAACTGTTTTTT. Translation gives CASSVGSSTNEKLFF. Drawing the rest from reference TRBV5-1 and TRBJ1-4, the complete variable domain is KAGVTQTPRYLIKTRGQQVTLSCSPISGHRSVSWYQQTPGQGLQFLFEYFSETQRNKGNFPGRFSGRQFSNSRSEMNVSTLELGDSALYLCASSVGSSTNEKLFFGSGTQLSVL.

The rearrangement links TRBV11-2 to TRBJ2-7; TRBD2 is a possible D gene (6 bases). Trimming stripped 4 bases from V and 2 bases from J, with 9 bases between. CDR3 length: 13 residues. Per germline, CDR1 SGHAT and CDR2 FQNNGV. In DNA form, the CDR3 reads TGTGCCAGCAGCTGGGGGGATCCCTACGAGCAGTACTTC. It yields the protein CASSWGDPYEQYF.

Here the CDR3 DNA reads TGTGCCAGCAGCTCGGGACAACTGATAGCAACTAATGAAAAACTGTTTTTT. Residues: CASSSGQLIATNEKLFF. This rearrangement joins TRBV7-8 to TRBJ1-4, with a tentative D call TRBD1 (6 bases). CDR3 size: 17 residues. Germline V lookup: CDR1 SGHVS, CDR2 FQNEAQ. Deletions cut 4 bases from V and 0 bases from J, with 15 bases between.

The chain links TRBV27 to TRBJ2-5; 9 nucleotides match TRBD1. The CDR3 contains 14 residues. J gave up 5 bases and V 7 bases, and 8 bases lay outside the gene matches. Per germline, CDR1 MNHEY and CDR2 SMNVEV (reference sequence). The DNA of the CDR3 is TGTGCCAGCAACCCGGGACAGGGATCGGAGACCCAGTACTTC. This translates into CASNPGQGSETQYF.

V gene TRBV18 combines with J gene TRBJ2-2, with 7 bases that match TRBD2. V trimming: 2 bases; J trimming: 12 bases; junction bases outside the gene matches: 9. CDR1 is KGHSH and CDR2 is LQKENI in the germline V gene. CDR3 length: 14 residues. CDR3: CASSPTGGPVKLFF. CDR3 in DNA: TGTGCCAGCTCACCAACGGGAGGTCCCGTCAAGCTGTTTTTT.